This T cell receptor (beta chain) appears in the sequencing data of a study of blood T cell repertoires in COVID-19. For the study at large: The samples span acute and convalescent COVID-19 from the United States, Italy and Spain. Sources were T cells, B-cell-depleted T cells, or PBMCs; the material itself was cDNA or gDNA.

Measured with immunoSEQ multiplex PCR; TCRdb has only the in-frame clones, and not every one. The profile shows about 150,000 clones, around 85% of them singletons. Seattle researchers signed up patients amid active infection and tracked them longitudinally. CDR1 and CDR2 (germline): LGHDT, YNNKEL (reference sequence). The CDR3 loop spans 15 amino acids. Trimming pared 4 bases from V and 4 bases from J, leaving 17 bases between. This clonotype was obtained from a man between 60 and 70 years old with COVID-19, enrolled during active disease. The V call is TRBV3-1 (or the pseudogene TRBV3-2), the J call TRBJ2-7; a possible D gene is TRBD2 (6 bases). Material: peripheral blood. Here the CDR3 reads CASSPSGRAGYEQYF. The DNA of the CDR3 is TGTGCCAGCAGCCCCAGCGGAAGAGCGGGTTACGAGCAGTACTTC.